Given below is one T cell receptor beta chain in context. Its antigen target is currently unknown. No quality values exist for individual bases; no much larger clone is one base distant. The sample originates from a study of shared T cell receptors in the human thymus (dated by TCRdb to the early 2020s). About the full investigation: The study examined how self-reactive, shared T-cell receptor alpha chains are generated in the human thymus.

The library was built by means of the immunoSEQ multiplex PCR assay. TCRdb's version of the immuneACCESS table is confined to in-frame rearrangements and falls short of the full clone set. An unresolved V gene accounts for under half of the shortfall where checked; the remainder is of unknown origin. The sample yields hundreds of thousands of clones; approximately 78% were counted once. The top ten clonotypes cover less than 0.015% of the sample. CDR1 and CDR2 were assigned from the germline V gene as LGHNA and YSLEER. The CDR3 contains 18 residues, cysteine and phenylalanine counted. Only the CDR3 DNA stays, 54 bases, in frame from base 1. Trimming leaves V shorter by 4 bases and J shorter by 4 bases, with the junction holding 15 bases beyond the gene matches. In addition, the sample was reused for a study of human thymus T cells. As that second paper reports: In Finland, the donors were immunologically healthy infants who were having open corrective cardiac surgery for congenital heart defects. Thymus tissue was obtained as surgical resects removed during corrective cardiac surgery. V and J gene segment usage appeared biased in both thymic and peripheral blood repertoires. Highly overlapping thymic TCR repertoires among unrelated individuals were reported in the related research. The study characterized TCR alpha and beta repertoires from roughly 8 infant thymus samples and a few related peripheral blood samples. Donor ages ranged from roughly 7 to 250 days, and the cohort comprised about six male and two female infants. Thymocytes were mechanically released from the tissue and were stored as pellets of roughly 9-33 million cells at -70 degrees C. A QIAsymphony instrument was used to extract genomic DNA from the frozen cell pellets. The immunoSEQ multiplex PCR assay was used to amplify the TCRB and TCRAD loci from a standardized quantity of quality-controlled genomic DNA. Amplicons spanned the V(D)J region at a length sufficient to cover the CDR3 and identify V and J genes. Through the commercial immunoSEQ service, the amplicons were sequenced on an Illumina platform. Corrections for primer bias and sequencing errors followed previously described methods, while TCRAD and TCRB definitions were based on the IMGT database. Repertoires were analysed with immunoSEQ Analyzer 3.0 and VDJTools, covering basic statistics, V/J segment usage, diversity estimates, rarefaction and pairwise overlap. Diversity was estimated using the Chao1, ChaoE, Efron-Thisted, Shannon and inverse Simpson indices, and was also estimated on datasets down-sampled to the size of the smallest sample. For repertoire overlap, CDR3 nucleotide sequence, V gene and J gene had to match strictly, and clustering was done by Jaccard-based multidimensional scaling. On average, thymus samples yielded some 810,000 unique TCRB clonotypes, whereas blood samples yielded approximately 84,000.

This clonotype originated in a boy under two years old with a congenital heart defect. Donor details come from another sample of the same person, matched by shared clones. The specimen was thymocytes. The rearrangement joined TRBV4-3 to TRBJ1-2, with 10 middle bases fitting TRBD1. The CDR3 region reads CASSPRELRDRGGYGYTF. The sequence in DNA is TGCGCCAGCAGCCCCCGCGAGCTCCGGGACAGGGGAGGCTATGGCTACACCTTC.